What follows are 20 T cell receptor beta chains derived from one specimen sequenced in a study of cytomegalovirus exposure and HLA in healthy donors. Amplification used 60 Vbeta primers and 13 Jbeta primers. Assay: immunoSEQ multiplex PCR; the TCRdb copy retains only in-frame clones and omits some. The table shows 130,000 to 150,000 clones, with 78% occurring only once. The sequenced sample was PBMCs. All receptors derive from a female donor in good health and CMV-seronegative.

The chain links TRBV2 to TRBJ2-7; 7 bases fit TRBD2. CDR3 length equals 14 residues. V shed 8 bases and J 4 bases; nucleotides not matched to a gene: 11. Germline V gene lookup returns CDR1 SNHLY and CDR2 FYNNEI. The CDR3 nucleotides are TGTGCCAGCGGCCTTGGGGGGGGTCGATACGAGCAGTACTTC. Translation gives CASGLGGGRYEQYF.

The chain combines TRBV5-5 with TRBJ2-5, with 8 bases matching TRBD1. The germline CDR1 and CDR2 sequences are SGHKS and YYEKEE (reference sequence). The trim removed 1 base at V and 2 bases at J, leaving 4 bases unmatched. CDR3 length: 15 amino acids. CDR3 DNA: TGTGCCAGCAGCTTGTGGGGACAGGCGCAAGAGACCCAGTACTTC. This encodes CASSLWGQAQETQYF.

This clone appeared a single time. V and J are TRBV21-1 and TRBJ2-1; the table's D call of TRBD2 was not tested on the DNA. TRBV21-1 is a pseudogene segment. The CDR3 length is 15 residues. The CDR3 sequence is CASSKRSGRENEQFF. CDR3 coding DNA: TGTGCCAGCAGCAAAAGGAGCGGGAGGGAGAATGAGCAGTTCTTC.

Remarks on this clone: Sequence at one end of the junction differs from germline and may be a read error. The chain recombines TRBV7-9 with TRBJ1-6; a weak D match, TRBD1 (5 bases). CDR1 and CDR2 from the germline V gene are SEHNR and FQNEAQ (reference sequence). This CDR3 has 16 amino acids. CDR3 protein: CSSSSHWGRTNSPLHF. The DNA of the CDR3 is TGTTCCAGCAGCTCCCACTGGGGCAGGACAAATTCACCCCTCCACTTT.

The chain has TRBV19 and TRBJ1-1; 9 positions agree with TRBD1. V was clipped by 4 bases and J by 1 base; unmatched bases: 10. This CDR3 region has 17 residues. The germline gives CDR1 LNHDA, CDR2 SQIVND (reference sequence). In nucleotides, the CDR3 is TGTGCCAGTAGTAAAACGAACAGGGGGCGGGGGAACACTGAAGCTTTCTTT. Translated: CASSKTNRGRGNTEAFF.

The chain carries TRBV6-1 and TRBJ2-1; 12 bases align to TRBD2. Germline V lookup: CDR1 MNHNS, CDR2 SASEGT. Trimming cost V 7 bases and J 2 bases; bases outside gene matches: 3. The CDR3 is 15 amino acids. CDR3 nucleotides: TGTGCCAGCACCCGGACTAGCGGGACCTACAATGAGCAGTTCTTC. Translation: CASTRTSGTYNEQFF.

This chain connects TRBV10-3 to TRBJ1-5; 9 positions agree with TRBD1. Per the germline V gene, CDR1 is ENHRY and CDR2 is SYGVKD. The CDR3 consists of 15 residues. With 0 bases clipped from V and 5 bases from J, the junction kept 2 bases outside the gene matches. CDR3: CAISESNRGHQPQHF. The CDR3 region has the DNA TGTGCCATCAGTGAGTCGAACAGGGGGCATCAGCCCCAGCATTTT.

The chain carries TRBV19 and TRBJ1-5; TRBD1 aligns across 8 bases. CDR3 length: 14 amino acids. CDR1 and CDR2 (germline): LNHDA, SQIVND (reference sequence). V lost 6 bases, J lost 4 bases, and 5 bases stayed unmatched. The CDR3 reads CASRQTGENQPQHF. Written as DNA, the CDR3 is TGTGCCAGTAGGCAGACAGGGGAGAATCAGCCCCAGCATTTT.

The V and J genes are TRBV28 and TRBJ2-4; tentative D call: TRBD2 (5 bases). Germline CDR1 MDHEN, CDR2 SYDVKM. The CDR3 consists of 14 residues. V was cut by 2 bases and J by 6 bases, with 11 bases left in between. This chain's CDR3 is CASSLRDGRNIQYF. DNA of the CDR3: TGTGCCAGCAGTTTACGAGATGGGAGAAACATTCAGTACTTC.

V is TRBV30 and J is TRBJ2-7; TRBD1 might be the D (5 bases). The CDR3 has 12 amino acids. V lost 3 bases and J lost 7, with 13 bases in between. In germline, CDR1 is GTSNPN, CDR2 SVGIG (reference sequence). CDR3: CAWRQGNREQYF. The CDR3 nucleotides read TGTGCCTGGAGGCAGGGAAACCGGGAGCAGTACTTC.

This clone was counted a few times. The chain uses TRBV25-1 and TRBJ2-1; 8 bases align to TRBD1. V dropped 7 bases and J dropped 8; count of bases not matched to a gene: 10. This CDR3 is 14 amino acids long. Germline V gene sequence: CDR1 MGHDK, CDR2 SYGVNS. For the CDR3, the DNA is TGTGCCAGCACCGCTGACAGGGGTAGGGATGAGCAGTTCTTC. Its translation: CASTADRGRDEQFF.

V is TRBV19 and J is TRBJ1-5; TRBD1 agrees at 7 bases. J lost 0 bases, V lost 8 bases, and 10 bases had no gene match. The germline V gene encodes CDR1 LNHDA and CDR2 SQIVND (reference sequence). The CDR3 consists of 16 residues. The CDR3 protein is CASCRDRSSSNQPQHF. The CDR3 nucleotides are TGTGCCAGTTGCCGGGACAGATCGTCTAGCAATCAGCCCCAGCATTTT.

The chain couples TRBV7-9 to TRBJ1-5; D ambiguous. The germline gives CDR1 SEHNR, CDR2 FQNEAQ (reference sequence). The CDR3 covers 13 residues. Trimming cost V 5 bases and J 4 bases, with 9 bases left between them. The CDR3 spells CASSTQANQPQHF. CDR3 nucleotide sequence: TGTGCCAGCAGCACTCAGGCTAATCAGCCCCAGCATTTT.

The V and J genes are TRBV30 and TRBJ1-4, with 7 bases lining up with TRBD1. The CDR3 is 13 amino acids. V gave up 0 bases and J gave up 14 bases; unmatched junction bases: 9. Germline V gives CDR1 GTSNPN, CDR2 SVGIG (reference sequence). CDR3: CAWSVRGQGQLFF. CDR3 nucleotide sequence: TGTGCCTGGAGTGTAAGGGGCCAGGGACAGCTGTTTTTT. The full variable domain, completed using reference TRBV30 and TRBJ1-4, is SQTIHQWPATLVQPVGSPLSLECTVEGTSNPNLYWYRQAAGRGLQLLFYSVGIGQISSEVPQNLSASRPQDRQFILSSKKLLLSDSGFYLCAWSVRGQGQLFFGSGTQLSVL.

The chain joins TRBV9 to TRBJ2-1; D is ambiguous. CDR1 is SGDLS and CDR2 is YYNGEE in the germline V gene. The length of the CDR3 is 14 residues. Trimming removed 0 bases at V and 5 bases at J, with 9 bases between. In DNA form, the CDR3 reads TGTGCCAGCAGCGTAGTTGGGCACGACAATGAGCAGTTCTTC. It yields the protein CASSVVGHDNEQFF.

This clone was observed a single time. V gene TRBV6-5 combines with J gene TRBJ1-2, with D possibly matching TRBD1 (6 bases). The V gene's germline CDR1 is MNHEY and CDR2 SVGAGI. The length of the CDR3 is 16 residues. V lost 3 bases to trimming and J lost 4 bases, with 18 bases between them. CDR3 residues: CASSYIVTGSRYGYTF. As DNA, the CDR3 is TGTGCCAGCAGTTATATTGTGACAGGCAGTCGCTATGGCTACACCTTC.

The chain joins TRBV10-1 to TRBJ2-7; 8 bases line up with TRBD1. Trimming cost V 4 bases and J 2 bases; bases outside gene matches: 10. The germline gives CDR1 WNHNN, CDR2 SYGVQD (reference sequence). The CDR3 contains 16 residues. CDR3 DNA: TGCGCCAGCAGTGGGCCCGGGACAGGTCTAACCTACGAGCAGTACTTC. This codes for CASSGPGTGLTYEQYF.

As DNA, the CDR3 is TGTGCCAGCAGCTTCGGGGTGACAGATACGCAGTATTTT. Amino acid sequence: CASSFGVTDTQYF. V usage is TRBV7-2 and J usage is TRBJ2-3; TRBD2 might be the D (5 bases). CDR3 length equals 13 residues. The ends were cut back, 3 bases at V and 3 bases at J, with 7 bases in the middle. The germline CDR1 and CDR2 sequences are SGHTA and FQGNSA.

The chain combines TRBV28 with TRBJ1-6; D is unresolved. This CDR3 has 14 residues. Germline V gene lookup returns CDR1 MDHEN and CDR2 SYDVKM. Trimming pared 6 bases from V and 8 bases from J, leaving 14 bases between. The CDR3 DNA reads as TGTGCCAGCAGCCCCCGGGTTCTTTATTCACCCCTCCACTTT. Protein sequence: CASSPRVLYSPLHF.

As to this clone: At one of its ends the junction is not consistent with the germline gene, which may arise from a read error. The gene calls are TRBV28 and TRBJ2-7, with a weak D call TRBD2 (5 bases). This CDR3 spans 12 amino acids. Germline V gene lookup returns CDR1 MDHEN and CDR2 SYDVKM. CDR3 in amino acids: CASGLGSNEHYF. CDR3 sequence (DNA): TGTGCCAGCGGATTAGGGAGTAACGAGCACTACTTC.